The 6 T cell receptor beta chains below come from one sample, sequenced in a study of T cell responses to AZD1222 COVID-19 vaccine. Assay used: immunoSEQ multiplex PCR; TCRdb lists only in-frame clones, some missing. The sample consists of around 100,000 clones, over 75% of them appearing once. The sequenced sample was peripheral blood, obtained on day 0 of MenACWY control vaccination. These receptors were obtained from an adult in good health.

The V and J genes are TRBV7-2 and TRBJ2-6, with 11 bases that match TRBD1. Germline V gene sequence: CDR1 SGHTA, CDR2 FQGNSA. The CDR3 has 17 residues. V was pared by 3 bases and J by 0 bases, with 1 base of the junction left unmatched. In DNA form, the CDR3 reads TGTGCCAGCAGCTTCGGGACAGGGGGCTCTGGGGCCAACGTCCTGACTTTC. Residues: CASSFGTGGSGANVLTF.

This CDR3 is CASRIQVNTEAFF. Written as DNA, the CDR3 is TGTGCCAGCAGGATACAGGTGAACACTGAAGCTTTCTTT. The chain joins TRBV11-2 to TRBJ1-1, with D possibly being TRBD1 (5 bases). Between the trimmed V and J ends, which lost 6 bases and 0 bases, there was a span of 8 bases. The CDR3 length is 13 residues. The V gene's germline CDR1 is SGHAT and CDR2 FQNNGV.

The chain has TRBV5-4 and TRBJ2-5; 14 bases match TRBD2. The CDR3 has 16 amino acids. Germline loops: CDR1 SGHNT, CDR2 YYREEE (reference sequence). Trimming took 2 bases from V and 5 from J; bases not matched to a gene: 5. The CDR3 region is CASSFGTSGGGETQYF. The CDR3 bases are TGTGCCAGCAGCTTTGGGACTAGCGGGGGAGGGGAGACCCAGTACTTC.

The V gene is TRBV20-1, the J gene TRBJ1-2; D call uncertain. The V end lost 4 bases, the J end lost 8 bases, and 5 bases lay between the germline ends. CDR3 length equals 9 residues. Germline V gene lookup returns CDR1 DFQATT and CDR2 SNEGSKA (reference sequence). The CDR3 region is CSAIEGYTF. Written as DNA, the CDR3 is TGCAGTGCTATTGAGGGCTACACCTTC.

The chain combines TRBV28 with TRBJ2-7, with D maybe TRBD1 (5 bases). This CDR3 has 14 residues. Germline values: CDR1 MDHEN, CDR2 SYDVKM. Deletions cut 5 bases from V and 5 bases from J, with 16 bases between. The CDR3 protein is CASSTTLTANEQYF. The CDR3 DNA sequence: TGTGCCAGCAGTACTACCCTGACAGCCAACGAGCAGTACTTC.

This clone was picked up one time. J is TRBJ1-5 and V is TRBV6-5; tentative D call: TRBD1 (6 bases). The CDR3 covers 13 residues. CDR1 MNHEY and CDR2 SVGAGI come from the germline V gene. Trimming cost V 2 bases and J 10 bases, with 12 bases left between them. The CDR3 nucleotides are TGTGCCAGCAGTTACGCCAGGGGAGATCCCCAGCATTTT. Its protein is CASSYARGDPQHF.